Below are 16 T cell receptor beta chains sequenced from a single sample in a study of cytomegalovirus exposure and HLA in healthy donors. Primers included in the PCR were 60 Vbeta and 13 Jbeta primers. The repertoire was sequenced with immunoSEQ multiplex PCR; TCRdb's copy has only in-frame clones and lacks some. The data contain tens of thousands of clones, about two thirds of them singletons. The sequenced sample consisted of PBMCs. The receptors derive from a woman in her 40s in good health and CMV-seropositive.

The rearrangement links TRBV6-4 to TRBJ1-1; no firm D call. Germline V gene sequence: CDR1 MRHNA, CDR2 SNTAGT. The CDR3 runs to 13 residues. Trimming cost V 4 bases and J 0 bases, with 6 bases left between them. CDR3 residues: CASSGEMNTEAFF. CDR3 DNA sequence: TGTGCCAGCAGTGGGGAGATGAACACTGAAGCTTTCTTT.

V usage is TRBV7-2 and J usage is TRBJ2-7; D is perhaps TRBD2 (7 bases). With 1 base removed from V and 3 bases from J, the gap between germline ends came to 22 bases. The CDR3 length is 18 residues. The germline V gene encodes CDR1 SGHTA and CDR2 FQGNSA. In DNA form, the CDR3 reads TGTGCCAGCAGCTTAGAGGGGGGGGAGGGAGGGGTCCTCTACGAGCAGTACTTC. Translation gives CASSLEGGEGGVLYEQYF.

The J gene is TRBJ2-1, the V gene TRBV7-2; perhaps TRBD2 as D (6 bases). The germline CDR1 and CDR2 sequences are SGHTA and FQGNSA. V lost 3 bases, J lost 6 bases, and 6 bases lay in between. This CDR3 is 12 amino acids long. The CDR3 sequence is CASSFGSNEQFF. The CDR3 region has the DNA TGTGCCAGCAGCTTCGGGAGCAATGAGCAGTTCTTC.

The chain has TRBV7-8 and TRBJ1-1, with 7 bases lining up with TRBD1. The CDR3 is 14 residues long. V lost 4 bases, J lost 3 bases, and 5 bases stayed unmatched. Germline CDR1 SGHVS, CDR2 FQNEAQ. The CDR3 protein is CASSYGTAYTEAFF. Written as DNA, the CDR3 is TGTGCCAGCAGCTACGGGACAGCTTACACTGAAGCTTTCTTT.

The V and J genes are TRBV5-1 and TRBJ2-3, with unresolved D. V was cut by 0 bases and J by 0 bases, with 11 bases left in between. CDR1 SGHRS and CDR2 YFSETQ come from the germline V gene. The CDR3 spans 16 residues. The CDR3 sequence: CASSLVNSPSTDTQYF. The CDR3 nucleotides read TGCGCCAGCAGCTTGGTCAACAGTCCTAGCACAGATACGCAGTATTTT. Combining the CDR3 with reference TRBV5-1 and TRBJ2-3 gives the whole variable domain KAGVTQTPRYLIKTRGQQVTLSCSPISGHRSVSWYQQTPGQGLQFLFEYFSETQRNKGNFPGRFSGRQFSNSRSEMNVSTLELGDSALYLCASSLVNSPSTDTQYFGPGTRLTVL.

In this sample, this clone turned up once. The chain couples TRBV5-4 to TRBJ2-1; possibly TRBD2 for D (6 bases). This CDR3 region has 14 residues. V was cut by 2 bases and J by 5 bases, with 11 bases left in between. From germline, CDR1 is SGHNT and CDR2 YYREEE (reference sequence). Here the CDR3 reads CASSFGGLNNEQFF. The CDR3 region has the DNA TGTGCCAGCAGCTTTGGGGGGTTGAACAATGAGCAGTTCTTC.

This clone was detected a few times. The gene calls are TRBV19 and TRBJ1-3, with D unclear. The CDR3 sequence is 16 residues long. In germline, CDR1 is LNHDA, CDR2 SQIVND (reference sequence). Trimming pared 1 base from V and 4 bases from J, leaving 14 bases between. The CDR3 sequence: CASSIGPGVPGNTIYF. CDR3 bases: TGTGCCAGTAGTATAGGGCCCGGGGTCCCGGGAAACACCATATATTTT.

The chain combines TRBV6-1 with TRBJ2-7; no clear D. V was pared by 6 bases and J by 1 base, with 13 bases between. CDR1 and CDR2 (germline): MNHNS, SASEGT. The CDR3 has 14 residues. This chain's CDR3 is CASRRPEVSYEQYF. CDR3 coding DNA: TGTGCCAGCAGGCGGCCCGAGGTTTCCTACGAGCAGTACTTC.

This chain joins TRBV6-1 and TRBJ2-2; 8 bases line up with TRBD1. The CDR3 consists of 15 residues. V was clipped by 3 bases and J by 3 bases; unmatched bases: 3. Germline values: CDR1 MNHNS, CDR2 SASEGT. CDR3 protein: CASSDLDRDTGELFF. The CDR3 bases are TGTGCCAGCAGTGACCTGGACAGGGACACCGGGGAGCTGTTTTTT.

The rearrangement joins TRBV29-1 to TRBJ1-2, with D uncertain. Germline V gene data show CDR1 as SQVTM and CDR2 as ANQGSEA. Trimming shortened V by 2 bases and J by 7 bases, and 8 bases separated the two germline ends. This CDR3 has 11 amino acids. The CDR3 DNA reads as TGCAGCGTTGAAAGAGCGAGTGGCTACACCTTC. Encoded protein: CSVERASGYTF.

The rearrangement links TRBV11-3 to TRBJ2-7; 10 bases map to TRBD1. Germline-derived CDR1 and CDR2 are SGHNT and YENEEA. The CDR3 totals 15 residues. J lost 2 bases, V lost 4 bases, and 5 bases had no gene match. The CDR3 DNA is TGTGCCAGCAGCTCGGGACAGGGGTCTGCCTACGAGCAGTACTTC. Protein product: CASSSGQGSAYEQYF.

A word on this clone: At one of its ends the junction is not consistent with the germline gene, which may arise from a read error. The genes are TRBV11-2 and TRBJ2-7; perhaps TRBD2 as D (5 bases). The V gene's germline CDR1 is SGHAT and CDR2 FQNNGV. The CDR3 runs 17 residues. The CDR3 protein is CASSSLRGRRSSFEQYF. In DNA, the CDR3 is TGTGCCAGCAGCTCCCTTCGAGGGCGCCGGAGCTCCTTCGAGCAGTACTTC.

The V gene is TRBV9, the J gene TRBJ1-6, with TRBD1 matching 9 bases. The ends lost 4 bases at V and 7 bases at J; junction bases unmatched: 6. CDR1 and CDR2 (germline): SGDLS, YYNGEE. The CDR3 contains 15 residues. This chain's CDR3 is CASSPWTGENSPLHF. Here the CDR3 DNA reads TGTGCCAGCAGCCCCTGGACAGGGGAGAATTCACCCCTCCACTTT.

This clone occurred once. This chain connects TRBV5-1 to TRBJ1-5; tentative D call: TRBD1 (5 bases). From germline, CDR1 is SGHRS and CDR2 YFSETQ. The CDR3 covers 14 residues. V lost 2 bases and J lost 4, with 10 bases in between. CDR3 coding DNA: TGCGCCAGCAGCTTAGTTTCAGGGAATCAGCCCCAGCATTTT. This translates into CASSLVSGNQPQHF. Supplemented by reference TRBV5-1 and TRBJ1-5, the full variable domain reads KAGVTQTPRYLIKTRGQQVTLSCSPISGHRSVSWYQQTPGQGLQFLFEYFSETQRNKGNFPGRFSGRQFSNSRSEMNVSTLELGDSALYLCASSLVSGNQPQHFGDGTRLSIL.

The V and J genes are TRBV9 and TRBJ2-7; a weak D match, TRBD1 (6 bases). The CDR3 spans 15 residues. Trimming took off 4 bases at V and 3 bases at J, with 17 bases between the two ends. Germline loops: CDR1 SGDLS, CDR2 YYNGEE. The CDR3 reads CASSPTDSLGYEQYF. The CDR3 nucleotides are TGTGCCAGCAGCCCCACGGACAGTTTAGGCTACGAGCAGTACTTC.

The V call is TRBV5-6, the J call TRBJ2-5; D possibly corresponds to TRBD1 (5 bases). Per the germline V gene, CDR1 is SGHDT and CDR2 is YYEEEE. The CDR3 covers 13 residues. Trimming removed 5 bases from V and 3 bases from J, with 11 bases in between. The CDR3 loop is CASRPIQEETQYF. CDR3 nucleotide sequence: TGTGCCAGCAGACCCATACAGGAAGAGACCCAGTACTTC.